The 7 T cell receptor beta chains below come from one sample, sequenced in a study of cytotoxic CD8 clonotypes in ibrutinib-treated CLL listed by TCRdb under 2021. The meaning of the sample's time point label: roughly 25 months on ibrutinib. Receptors were amplified or captured by the immunoSEQ multiplex PCR assay. Entries here come from immuneACCESS through TCRdb and include only in-frame sequences with V and J called. Some clones fail to appear in such tables; in the studies checked, an unresolved V gene covers under half of the shortfall, and the cause of the remainder is unknown. The sample yields 110,000 to 150,000 clones; approximately 80% were counted once. The ten largest clones take up 5% to 5.5% of the sample. Here the sequenced sample was PBMCs, taken after 24 months of ibrutinib treatment. These receptor sequences come from a human donor with chronic lymphocytic leukemia.

The CDR3 nucleotides read TGTGCCAGCAGCACCCAGGGGGATACGCAGTATTTT. This translates into CASSTQGDTQYF. The chain is built from TRBV11-1 and TRBJ2-3; a possible D gene is TRBD1 (6 bases). The ends were cut back, 5 bases at V and 6 bases at J, with 9 bases in the middle. The CDR3 has 12 residues. Germline V CDR1 and CDR2: SGHAT, FQDESV (reference sequence).

The chain couples TRBV27 to TRBJ1-1; D ambiguous. V lost 0 bases, J lost 8 bases, and 10 bases lay in between. The germline V gene encodes CDR1 MNHEY and CDR2 SMNVEV (reference sequence). This CDR3 comprises 13 residues. CDR3 bases: TGTGCCAGCAGTTTATCGCGGCAGAAAGAAGCTTTCTTT. This encodes CASSLSRQKEAFF.

V is TRBV7-6 and J is TRBJ1-1, with a weak D call TRBD1 (5 bases). V was clipped by 5 bases and J by 0 bases, with 7 bases between them. In germline, CDR1 is SGHVS, CDR2 FNYEAQ. This CDR3 has 13 residues. Here the CDR3 reads CASSQQVNTEAFF. In DNA, the CDR3 is TGTGCCAGCAGCCAACAGGTGAACACTGAAGCTTTCTTT.

The chain links TRBV28 to TRBJ2-7, with 11 bases identical to TRBD2. The length of the CDR3 is 16 residues. J gave up 1 base and V 7 bases, and 9 bases lay outside the gene matches. Germline assignment: CDR1 MDHEN and CDR2 SYDVKM. Here the CDR3 DNA reads TGTGCCAGCACCCCTGCCGGGACTAGCGGTTCCTACGAGCAGTACTTC. It codes for CASTPAGTSGSYEQYF.

This clone turned up a few times. The chain uses TRBV11-3 and TRBJ2-2, with 7 bases matching TRBD1. CDR3 length equals 14 residues. Trimming removed 4 bases from V and 2 bases from J; junction bases left unmatched: 1. Germline loops: CDR1 SGHNT, CDR2 YENEEA. In DNA, the CDR3 is TGTGCCAGCAGCTACAGGGGCAACACCGGGGAGCTGTTTTTT. Its translation: CASSYRGNTGELFF.

This clone was seen repeatedly, ten times or more. This sequence joins TRBV5-8 and TRBJ2-2, with no clear D. CDR1 SGHTS and CDR2 YDEGEE come from the germline V gene. Between the trimmed V and J ends, which lost 4 bases and 5 bases, there was a span of 9 bases. The CDR3 spans 13 residues. In DNA, the CDR3 is TGTGCCAGCAGCCCCGGACGGACCGGGGAGCTGTTTTTT. Translated: CASSPGRTGELFF.

V gene TRBV28 combines with J gene TRBJ1-1; 10 bases map to TRBD1. CDR1 and CDR2 from the germline V gene are MDHEN and SYDVKM. V lost 3 bases and J lost 4; bases outside the gene matches: 2. The CDR3 consists of 14 residues. As DNA, the CDR3 is TGTGCCAGCAGTTTGGGGGACAGGGGCACTGAAGCTTTCTTT. Its translation is CASSLGDRGTEAFF.